A single sample is the source of the 21 T cell receptor beta chains below, sequenced in a study of long-term antiretroviral therapy in people with HIV. With survey level as its setting, the immunoSEQ assay was v3.0. The protocol was immunoSEQ multiplex PCR, while the TCRdb copy is restricted to in-frame clones and leaves out a portion. Of some 13,000 clones listed, over 65% are singletons. Sequenced here: unsorted PBMCs, sampled 1.3 years after starting antiretroviral therapy. All receptors derive from a woman between 18 and 29 years old with HIV.

Here the CDR3 DNA reads TGTGCCAGTAGTATGGTGAGCGAAAAACTGTTTTTT. It translates to CASSMVSEKLFF. The V and J genes are TRBV19 and TRBJ1-4; no reliable D call. This CDR3 region has 12 residues. V was clipped by 3 bases and J by 8 bases, with 7 bases between them. Germline CDR1 reads LNHDA; CDR2 reads SQIVND (reference sequence).

This clone is judged medium-sized (0.01 to 0.1%). The chain joins TRBV28 to TRBJ2-2; TRBD1 might be the D (5 bases). V was clipped by 6 bases and J by 1 base, with 12 bases between them. Germline V CDR1 and CDR2: MDHEN, SYDVKM. The CDR3 is 15 amino acids. CDR3 nucleotide sequence: TGTGCCAGCAGGCCGACAGACCGGAACACCGGGGAGCTGTTTTTT. It is translated as CASRPTDRNTGELFF.

The chain uses TRBV9 and TRBJ1-1; D might be TRBD1 (6 bases). Germline CDR1 is SGDLS and CDR2 is YYNGEE. Trimming removed 2 bases from V and 7 bases from J, with 18 bases in between. The CDR3 contains 15 residues. The CDR3 nucleotides are TGTGCCAGCAGCGTTTTAAGCGGGGGCCGACATGAAGCTTTCTTT. It codes for CASSVLSGGRHEAFF.

The chain has TRBV6-6 and TRBJ2-3; 8 nucleotides agree with TRBD2. From germline, CDR1 is MNHNY and CDR2 SVGAGI (reference sequence). The CDR3 consists of 14 residues. V gave up 6 bases and J gave up 2 bases; unmatched junction bases: 4. The CDR3 reads CASSHSGDTDTQYF. Here the CDR3 DNA reads TGTGCCAGCAGCCATAGCGGGGACACAGATACGCAGTATTTT.

This clone is categorized as large. The chain is built from TRBV28 and TRBJ1-3; D is undetermined. Deletions cut 8 bases from V and 0 bases from J, with 8 bases between. CDR3 length equals 13 residues. From germline, CDR1 is MDHEN and CDR2 SYDVKM. Here the CDR3 DNA reads TGTGCCAGCTCCTTCGGCTCTGGAAACACCATATATTTT. This codes for CASSFGSGNTIYF.

The chain links TRBV5-1 to TRBJ2-3; D unclear. This CDR3 is built from 15 residues. Germline loops: CDR1 SGHRS, CDR2 YFSETQ. V was shortened by 6 bases and J by 6 bases, with 20 bases between the two germline ends. The CDR3, as DNA: TGCGCCAGCACCCACGAGTGGCCAGAGACGGATACGCAGTATTTT. Its translation is CASTHEWPETDTQYF. Using reference TRBV5-1 and TRBJ2-3 for the parts outside the CDR3, the full variable domain is KAGVTQTPRYLIKTRGQQVTLSCSPISGHRSVSWYQQTPGQGLQFLFEYFSETQRNKGNFPGRFSGRQFSNSRSEMNVSTLELGDSALYLCASTHEWPETDTQYFGPGTRLTVL.

The chain uses TRBV7-2 and TRBJ1-1; D remains unclear. Trimming removed 2 bases at V and 8 bases at J, with 9 bases between. The CDR3 is 12 amino acids. The germline CDR1 and CDR2 sequences are SGHTA and FQGNSA. CDR3 sequence reads: CASSLWGAEAFF. The CDR3 DNA sequence: TGTGCCAGCAGCTTATGGGGTGCCGAAGCTTTCTTT.

The rearrangement uses TRBV18 and TRBJ2-5; TRBD2 matches at 7 bases. The CDR3 runs to 17 residues. Unmatched junction bases numbered 14, after V lost 2 bases and J lost 5 bases. Germline V gene sequence: CDR1 KGHSH, CDR2 LQKENI. CDR3 coding DNA: TGTGCCAGCTCACCAACCAAAGGACCGGGACTAAGGGAGACCCAGTACTTC. Its translation is CASSPTKGPGLRETQYF.

The chain links TRBV5-6 to TRBJ2-7; D perhaps matches TRBD2 (6 bases). The CDR3 extends over 12 amino acids. Germline V gene sequence: CDR1 SGHDT, CDR2 YYEEEE. V was cut by 8 bases and J by 4 bases, with 13 bases left in between. CDR3 sequence (DNA): TGTGCCAGACTTCGCGGGGCTTACGAGCAGTACTTC. Its translation: CARLRGAYEQYF.

This sequence joins TRBV2 and TRBJ1-5; TRBD1 might be the D (5 bases). CDR1 is SNHLY, CDR2 FYNNEI, per germline. V was clipped by 6 bases and J by 1 base, with 16 bases between them. This CDR3 is built from 16 residues. Written as DNA, the CDR3 is TGTGCCAGCAGCGTACTCAGGGAGACCAGCAATCAGCCCCAGCATTTT. Its protein is CASSVLRETSNQPQHF.

The rearrangement joins TRBV5-1 to TRBJ1-1; D not resolved. V lost 2 bases and J 1 base, leaving 9 bases between the germline ends. The length of the CDR3 is 14 residues. CDR1 SGHRS and CDR2 YFSETQ come from the germline V gene. The CDR3 region has the DNA TGCGCCAGCAGCTTCCTCGACACGAACACTGAAGCTTTCTTT. This translates into CASSFLDTNTEAFF.

The chain is built from TRBV9 and TRBJ2-2, with no clear D. The germline V gene has CDR1 SGDLS and CDR2 YYNGEE. CDR3 length equals 17 residues. V was cut by 0 bases and J by 2 bases, with 14 bases left in between. CDR3 region: CASSVATTSGNTGELFF. The CDR3 DNA reads as TGTGCCAGCAGCGTAGCTACGACGTCCGGAAACACCGGGGAGCTGTTTTTT.

J is TRBJ1-1 and V is TRBV5-4; D is unresolved. V gave up 0 bases and J gave up 1 base, with 4 bases separating them. The CDR3 has 13 residues. CDR1 and CDR2 (germline): SGHNT, YYREEE (reference sequence). CDR3 amino acids: CASSLAKNTEAFF. CDR3 nucleotide sequence: TGTGCCAGCAGCTTGGCTAAGAACACTGAAGCTTTCTTT.

In this sample, this clone turned up a few times. The gene calls are TRBV6-6 and TRBJ1-5; maybe TRBD1 (5 bases). This CDR3 has 13 residues. Germline CDR1 is MNHNY and CDR2 is SVGAGI (reference sequence). V lost 8 bases to trimming and J lost 4 bases, with 12 bases between them. The CDR3 is CASLLGGNQPQHF. As DNA, the CDR3 is TGTGCCAGCTTGCTCGGGGGGAATCAGCCCCAGCATTTT.

This CDR3 reads CASSTRSDRPNQPQHF. CDR3 sequence (DNA): TGTGCCAGTAGTACACGGTCGGACAGGCCCAATCAGCCCCAGCATTTT. This rearrangement joins TRBV19 to TRBJ1-5; 7 bases are shared with TRBD1. Trimming removed 4 bases from V and 3 bases from J; junction bases left unmatched: 9. This CDR3 is built from 16 residues. The germline gives CDR1 LNHDA, CDR2 SQIVND (reference sequence).

This chain connects TRBV2 to TRBJ2-7; D is perhaps TRBD1 or TRBD2 (6 bases each). The CDR3 is 10 residues long. In germline, CDR1 is SNHLY, CDR2 FYNNEI. V lost 9 bases, J lost 7 bases, and 10 bases lay in between. The CDR3 sequence: CASGGGEQYF. The CDR3 DNA is TGTGCCAGTGGAGGGGGTGAGCAGTACTTC.

The V and J genes are TRBV18 and TRBJ1-4; tentative D call: TRBD1 (5 bases). Per germline, CDR1 KGHSH and CDR2 LQKENI. This CDR3 is 13 amino acids long. Trimming took off 1 base at V and 5 bases at J, with 5 bases between the two ends. The CDR3 protein is CASSPQGNEKLFF. CDR3 nucleotides: TGTGCCAGCTCACCACAGGGGAATGAAAAACTGTTTTTT.

This clone came up a few times. V is TRBV10-1 and J is TRBJ2-7; D gene unclear. V dropped 0 bases and J dropped 6 bases, with 9 bases sitting between them. The CDR3 covers 13 residues. The germline gives CDR1 WNHNN, CDR2 SYGVQD (reference sequence). The CDR3 DNA reads as TGCGCCAGCAGTGAGTCGCTCTCGGGCGAGCAGTACTTC. It specifies CASSESLSGEQYF.

V usage is TRBV9 and J usage is TRBJ1-1, with D tentatively TRBD1 (6 bases). Trimming left V 4 bases short and J 4 bases short, with 11 bases between. This CDR3 is 13 amino acids long. Germline V lookup: CDR1 SGDLS, CDR2 YYNGEE. The DNA of the CDR3 is TGTGCCAGCAGCCCCAGGGGATCCACTGAAGCTTTCTTT. Translated: CASSPRGSTEAFF. The full variable domain, with the rest looked up from reference TRBV9 and TRBJ1-1, is DSGVTQTPKHLITATGQRVTLRCSPRSGDLSVYWYQQSLDQGLQFLIQYYNGEERAKGNILERFSAQQFPDLHSELNLSSLELGDSALYFCASSPRGSTEAFFGQGTRLTVV.

V and J are TRBV7-8 and TRBJ2-5; TRBD2 is a possible D gene (7 bases). Trimming pared 5 bases from V and 4 bases from J, leaving 23 bases between. Germline CDR1 SGHVS, CDR2 FQNEAQ. CDR3 length equals 17 residues. The DNA for the CDR3 is TGTGCCAGCAGCCCCCTAAACTCACGGGGGGCGGGAGAGACCCAGTACTTC. Amino acid sequence: CASSPLNSRGAGETQYF.

The genes are TRBV27 and TRBJ1-2; 7 bases align to TRBD1. Germline values: CDR1 MNHEY, CDR2 SMNVEV (reference sequence). The CDR3 consists of 14 residues. The junction had 7 bases not matched to a gene; V was cut back by 5 bases and J by 4 bases. CDR3 protein: CASSPLRGAYGYTF. In DNA, the CDR3 is TGTGCCAGCAGTCCACTCAGGGGGGCCTATGGCTACACCTTC.